This paragraph covers one TCR beta chain sequence. Its antigen remains unidentified. The data originate from a study of tumor-infiltrating lymphocytes in localized non-small cell lung cancer. About the research overall: Tumor tissue and non-adjacent uninvolved lung came from each patient. Broader study findings: T-cell fraction did not differ between immunotypes IM1 and IM2. Only some patients had TCR sequencing, depending on available tissue.

Sequenced by immunoSEQ multiplex PCR; TCRdb stores in-frame clones only, minus some. The sample lists some 15,000 clones; roughly 72% were seen once. Germline V gene data show CDR1 as SGHRS and CDR2 as YFSETQ. V shed 1 base, J shed 4 bases, and the junction held 3 bases outside the gene matches. This CDR3 is 15 amino acids long. The source is a human donor with non-small cell lung cancer. The sequencing input was lung tumor tissue. The rearrangement joins TRBV5-1 to TRBJ2-5; 11 positions agree with TRBD2. The CDR3 loop reads CASSLTSGSRETQYF. CDR3 DNA sequence: TGCGCCAGCAGCTTGACTAGCGGGAGTAGAGAGACCCAGTACTTC.